The 2 T cell receptor beta chains given below trace back to one sample, sequenced in a study of blood T cell repertoires in COVID-19. Assay used: immunoSEQ multiplex PCR; TCRdb lists only in-frame clones, some missing. This repertoire shows approximately 200,000 clones, roughly 80% found once; its top ten account for approximately 15%. Material for sequencing was peripheral blood. The receptors derive from a man between 60 and 70 years old with active or convalescent COVID-19.

The genes are TRBV2 and TRBJ2-1, with D tentatively TRBD2 (6 bases). The V end was cut by 5 bases, the J end by 0 bases, with 14 bases between. This CDR3 comprises 16 residues. CDR1 is SNHLY, CDR2 FYNNEI, per germline. The chain's CDR3 is CASSRSDYFSYNEQFF. Written as DNA, the CDR3 is TGTGCCAGCAGTAGGTCGGACTACTTCTCCTACAATGAGCAGTTCTTC.

The chain couples TRBV27 to TRBJ2-5, with TRBD2 identical over 7 bases. J was trimmed by 5 bases and V by 0 bases; bases with no gene match: 6. The CDR3 is made up of 15 amino acids. CDR1 MNHEY and CDR2 SMNVEV come from the germline V gene (reference sequence). This chain's CDR3 is CASSLSWTSEETQYF. In nucleotides, the CDR3 is TGTGCCAGCAGTTTATCTTGGACTAGTGAGGAGACCCAGTACTTC.